Listed below are T cell receptor beta chains from one sample, sequenced in a study of T-cell memory formation after mild COVID-19. TCRdb re-analysed the 5' RACE reads in MiXCR, keeping a single row per CDR3 protein. Of about 500,000 distinct CDR3 sequences listed, just over 20% are singletons. The specimen was PBMCs or a T cell subset sorted from them (not recorded which). These receptors were collected from an adult woman who had mild COVID-19 (a few samples of this study predate the infection). Cell type and time point are not known. CDR3s leave out the opening cysteine and the closing phenylalanine or tryptophan. The D gene is left open where the match is weak.

TRBD1	TRBV7-2	TRBJ1-2	17	ASSLSAHVAGGVHYGYT
NA	TRBV7-9	TRBJ2-7	17	ASSPTNRDRGRLSYEQY
TRBD1	TRBV7-9	TRBJ2-5	11	ASSLGGVETQY
NA	TRBV27	TRBJ1-1	10	ASSSYDRKAF
NA	TRBV27	TRBJ2-7	13	ASSFRDPGRYEQY
NA	TRBV4-3	TRBJ2-3	11	ASSRAEPDTQY
NA	TRBV28	TRBJ1-4	12	ASRTGGGDEKLF
NA	TRBV10-3	TRBJ2-3	15	AISDRSNRQGGDTQY
NA	TRBV29-1	TRBJ2-4	12	SVDETGLQNIQY
NA	TRBV12-3/TRBV12-4	TRBJ2-5	10	ASMRGPETQY
NA	TRBV9	TRBJ2-1	12	ASSEEQGTNEQF
NA	TRBV5-1	TRBJ2-7	13	ASSRREQGYYEQY
TRBD2	TRBV4-1	TRBJ2-7	13	ASSQVRGASYEQY
NA	TRBV4-3	TRBJ1-1	14	ASSQGYAGSGTEAF
NA	TRBV6-2/TRBV6-3	TRBJ1-1	19	ASSLPPFGPGLGRGNTEAF
NA	TRBV7-6	TRBJ2-7	11	ASSFPPRNEQY
NA	TRBV19	TRBJ2-7	12	ASSIGSPSYEQY
TRBD2	TRBV5-1	TRBJ2-1	15	ASSPPSGRESYNEQF
TRBD1	TRBV5-1	TRBJ1-1	13	ASSSTQGASTEAF
NA	TRBV7-2	TRBJ2-3	13	ASSLLGRRTDTQY
NA	TRBV15	TRBJ2-1	16	ATSRDLRKRGLYNEQF
NA	TRBV15	TRBJ2-4	14	ATSSKGKGRENIQY
NA	TRBV10-3	TRBJ2-7	11	AIRGSGTYEQY
NA	TRBV29-1	TRBJ2-7	10	SVFGRAYEQY
NA	TRBV5-1	TRBJ2-1	13	ASSLARGARDEQF
NA	TRBV4-1	TRBJ1-2	10	ASRDVNYGYT
NA	TRBV30	TRBJ2-2	12	AWAWGTNTGELF
TRBD2	TRBV4-1	TRBJ2-3	13	ASSQLAGGTDTQY
NA	TRBV6-6	TRBJ2-1	11	ASSYSEPNEQF
NA	TRBV4-2	TRBJ1-2	13	ASSPPVQERRGYT
TRBD2	TRBV7-9	TRBJ2-5	15	ASSLVRAGVFGETQY
NA	TRBV20-1	TRBJ2-1	12	SARPGGHYNEQF
TRBD2	TRBV20-1	TRBJ2-7	12	SARAERDPYEQY
NA	TRBV12-3/TRBV12-4	TRBJ1-1	13	ASIPPGRWGSEAF
NA	TRBV5-1	TRBJ2-7	11	ASSLSQSAEQY
TRBD2	TRBV19	TRBJ2-7	12	ASSATREVMEQY
TRBD1	TRBV19	TRBJ1-1	14	ASSISGTRQGTEAF
TRBD1	TRBV15	TRBJ2-2	18	ATSRDEWDRGGTRTGELF
NA	TRBV9	TRBJ2-5	14	ASSPHGQGGAETQY
NA	TRBV14	TRBJ1-2	12	ASSQDWGDYGYT
TRBD1	TRBV4-1	TRBJ1-2	13	ASSQPGQGAYGYT